The table lists the clone carrying this T cell receptor beta chain with a count of one. These data come from a study of CD8 T cells in Susac syndrome. CDR3 length: 16 amino acids. Germline V gives CDR1 PRHDT, CDR2 FYEKMQ (reference sequence). The V gene end was trimmed by 5 bases and the J gene end by 14 bases; junction bases not matched to a gene: 17. Sequencing of TCR beta was performed on blood CD8+ and CD4+ T cells. Negative isolation was used for CD8+ and CD4+ T cells and FACS enrichment for TEMRA cells. Reverse transcription of about 0.45 to 1 ug RNA was carried out with random hexamers. The method of amplification for TCR beta CDR3 was immunoSEQ multiplex PCR, covering 54 Vbeta and 13 Jbeta. From the immunoSEQ multiplex PCR reads, TCRdb called clonotypes with MiXCR, one entry per CDR3 protein. The table has around 170,000 distinct CDR3 sequences, nearly 97% seen once.

The chain is built from TRBV13 and TRBJ2-1; 11 bases are a match to TRBD2. The receptor was isolated from a human donor with Susac syndrome. Source material: CD4+ T cells from PBMCs. CDR3 in amino acids: CASSTGGLAGGLAEFF. The CDR3 nucleotides are TGTGCCAGCAGCACCGGGGGCCTAGCGGGGGGTTTAGCAGAGTTCTTC.